The sequence of this T cell receptor beta chain was determined in a study of blood T cell repertoires in COVID-19. Study overall: Both acute and convalescent COVID-19 samples were obtained from the United States, Italy and Spain. In each case, the material was cDNA or gDNA derived from T cells, B-cell-depleted T cells, or PBMCs.

CDR3 length: 13 amino acids. V gave up 5 bases and J gave up 8 bases, with 16 bases separating them. Germline V gene lookup returns CDR1 SQVTM and CDR2 ANQGSEA. Original methodology: Reference gene primer amplification in the assay estimated nucleated cell counts. TCRdb keeps only in-frame clones here, not all; method: immunoSEQ multiplex PCR. Clone size and V and J calls were adopted from that table, with D and trimming inferred from the DNA. The sample records 200,000 to 300,000 clones, approximately 86% being singletons. Input material: peripheral blood. The V gene is TRBV29-1, the J gene TRBJ2-1; no reliable D call. The receptor was derived from a man between 60 and 75 years old who had recovered from COVID-19. CDR3 sequence: CSVQFGFSYEQFF. CDR3 in DNA: TGCAGCGTTCAGTTTGGTTTCTCCTATGAGCAGTTCTTC.